These T cell receptor beta chains were read from a single sample in a study of T cell responses to AZD1222 COVID-19 vaccine. TCRdb keeps only in-frame clones here, not all; method: immunoSEQ multiplex PCR. This table has about 150,000 clones, roughly 92% appearing once. Sample: peripheral blood, taken 28 days after the second AZD1222 dose. These receptors came from an adult who received the AZD1222 COVID-19 vaccine. Both conserved end residues are part of each CDR3. D genes are given only for firm matches. Part of the rows lack a size; the others show once, few, many or a class for expanded clones.

j_gene	d_gene	abundance	v_gene	CDR3nt	CDR3aa
TRBJ2-3	-	-	TRBV2	TGTGCCAGCAGTGGGGGGGACCTCACAGATACGCAGTATTTT	CASSGGDLTDTQYF
TRBJ1-5	-	-	TRBV7-8	TGTGCCAGCAGCTTAGCGGCAGTTTCACGGGGGGGTCAGCCCCAGCATTTT	CASSLAAVSRGGQPQHF
TRBJ2-7	-	-	TRBV7-2	TGTGCCAGCAGCCCAAATTCCGGGGAGTCCTACGAGCAGTACTTC	CASSPNSGESYEQYF
TRBJ2-7	-	-	TRBV7-3	TGTGCCAGCAGCTTAAACCAGGACTACGAGCAGTACTTC	CASSLNQDYEQYF
TRBJ2-7	-	-	TRBV6-2/TRBV6-3	TGTGCCAGCAGTATTGCCCGAGGGCTACGGGCCTACGAGCAGTACTTC	CASSIARGLRAYEQYF
TRBJ2-1	-	-	TRBV28	TGTGCCAGCAGTTTAACTGGGCGAAGGACATACAATGAGCAGTTCTTC	CASSLTGRRTYNEQFF
TRBJ2-2	TRBD1	-	TRBV27	TGTGCCAGCAGTTTGGATACAGGGGGCGGCGGGGAGCTGTTTTTT	CASSLDTGGGGELFF
TRBJ2-5	TRBD2	-	TRBV7-2	TGTGCCAGCAGCCGTGTCCGGACTAGCGGGACCTTCCAAGAGACCCAGTACTTC	CASSRVRTSGTFQETQYF
TRBJ2-1	-	-	TRBV7-3	TGTGCCAGCAGCTTAATTCGCCGAGAGAACAATGAGCAGTTCTTC	CASSLIRRENNEQFF
TRBJ1-2	-	-	TRBV5-4	TGTGCCAGCAGCTCGTACAGTAACTATGGCTACACCTTC	CASSSYSNYGYTF
TRBJ2-3	-	-	TRBV5-6	TGTGCCAGCAGCGGCGCAGGGAGGGATACGCAGTATTTT	CASSGAGRDTQYF
TRBJ2-7	TRBD2	-	TRBV5-4	TGTGCCAGCAGCCGGAGGGCGGGAGAACTTTACGAGCAGTACTTC	CASSRRAGELYEQYF
TRBJ2-3	-	-	TRBV7-8	TGTGCCAGCAGCTTCCAAGATTGGACAGGAGCGGGTACTACAGATACGCAGTATTTT	CASSFQDWTGAGTTDTQYF
TRBJ1-1	-	-	TRBV20-1	TGCAGTGCTACAGGGAACACTGAAGCTTTCTTT	CSATGNTEAFF
TRBJ2-5	TRBD2	-	TRBV5-1	TGCGCCAGCAGCTTGTACTCGCGGGAGGAGACCCAGTACTTC	CASSLYSREETQYF
TRBJ1-1	TRBD1	-	TRBV2	TGTGCCAGCAGAAAGGACAGGTCGTTCACTGAAGCTTTCTTT	CASRKDRSFTEAFF
TRBJ2-6	-	-	TRBV7-3	TGTGCCAGCAGCTCCTCAGGGGGGGCACTGTCTGGGGCCAACGTCCTGACTTTC	CASSSSGGALSGANVLTF
TRBJ1-2	-	-	TRBV4-1	TGCGCCAGCAGCCAAGTGCCGGGCGGCTATGGCTACACCTTC	CASSQVPGGYGYTF
TRBJ2-7	TRBD2	-	TRBV9	TGTGCCAGCAGCGTAGACGGGAGGGTCGACGAGCAGTACTTC	CASSVDGRVDEQYF
TRBJ1-2	TRBD1	-	TRBV4-1	TGCGCCAGCAGCCAAGGGCACAGGACAGGGGACTATGGCTACACCTTC	CASSQGHRTGDYGYTF
TRBJ2-5	TRBD2	once	TRBV20-1	TGCAGTGCTAGTCCGGCTAGCGGGGGCCGTTGGGAGACCCAGTACTTC	CSASPASGGRWETQYF
TRBJ1-6	-	-	TRBV5-4	TGTGCCAGCAGCTCAGGGTCTGGATCACCCCTCCACTTT	CASSSGSGSPLHF
TRBJ1-5	-	-	TRBV27	TGTGCCAGCAGTTTATCAGGGGGGCTGGACAATCAGCCCCAGCATTTT	CASSLSGGLDNQPQHF
TRBJ2-1	-	-	TRBV7-9	TGTGCCAGCAGCGGGCGAGGCGAGGAGCAGTTCTTC	CASSGRGEEQFF